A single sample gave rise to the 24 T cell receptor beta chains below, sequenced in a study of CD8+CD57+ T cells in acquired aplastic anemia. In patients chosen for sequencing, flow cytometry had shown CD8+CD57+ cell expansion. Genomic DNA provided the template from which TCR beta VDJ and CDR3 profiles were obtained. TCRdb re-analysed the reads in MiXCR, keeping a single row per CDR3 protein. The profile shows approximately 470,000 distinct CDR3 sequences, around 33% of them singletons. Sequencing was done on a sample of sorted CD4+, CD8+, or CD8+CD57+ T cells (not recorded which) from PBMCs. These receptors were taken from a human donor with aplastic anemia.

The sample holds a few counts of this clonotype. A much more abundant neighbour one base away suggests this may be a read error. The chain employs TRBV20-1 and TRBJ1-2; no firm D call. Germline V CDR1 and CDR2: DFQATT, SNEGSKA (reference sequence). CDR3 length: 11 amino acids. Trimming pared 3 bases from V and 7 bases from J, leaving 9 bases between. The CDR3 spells CSASLVLGYTF. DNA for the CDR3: TGCAGTGCTAGCCTGGTGCTTGGCTACACCTTC.

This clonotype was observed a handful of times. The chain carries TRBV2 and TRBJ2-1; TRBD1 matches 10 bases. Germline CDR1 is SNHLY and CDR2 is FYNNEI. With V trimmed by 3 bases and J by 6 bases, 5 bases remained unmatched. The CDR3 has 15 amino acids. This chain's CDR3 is CASSDDRGPGNEQFF. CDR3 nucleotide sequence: TGTGCCAGCAGTGATGACAGGGGGCCAGGCAATGAGCAGTTCTTC.

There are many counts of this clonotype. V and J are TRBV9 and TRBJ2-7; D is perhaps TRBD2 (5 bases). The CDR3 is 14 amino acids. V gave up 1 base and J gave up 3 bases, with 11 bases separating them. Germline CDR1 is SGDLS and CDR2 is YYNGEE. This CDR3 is CASSVLTGIYEQYF. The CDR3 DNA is TGTGCCAGCAGCGTATTAACGGGAATCTACGAGCAGTACTTC.

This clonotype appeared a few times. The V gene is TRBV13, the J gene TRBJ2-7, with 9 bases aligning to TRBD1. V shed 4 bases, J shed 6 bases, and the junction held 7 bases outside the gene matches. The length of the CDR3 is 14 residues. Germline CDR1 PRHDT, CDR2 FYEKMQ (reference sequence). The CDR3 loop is CASSSGTGISEQYF. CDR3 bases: TGTGCCAGCAGCTCGGGGACAGGGATCTCCGAGCAGTACTTC.

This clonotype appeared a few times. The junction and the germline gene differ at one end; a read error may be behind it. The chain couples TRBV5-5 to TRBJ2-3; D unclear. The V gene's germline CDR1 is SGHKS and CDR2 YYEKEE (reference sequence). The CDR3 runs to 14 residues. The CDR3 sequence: CTSILGVFTDTQYF. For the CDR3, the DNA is TGTACCAGCATCCTAGGAGTATTCACAGATACGCAGTATTTT.

CDR3 in amino acids: CASSYGGQDNQPQHF. The DNA of the CDR3 is TGTGCCAGCAGTTACGGGGGGCAGGACAATCAGCCCCAGCATTTT. The V gene is TRBV6-5, the J gene TRBJ1-5; D possibly corresponds to TRBD1 (6 bases). There are 15 residues in the CDR3. Trimming cost V 2 bases and J 3 bases, with 11 bases left between them. The germline gives CDR1 MNHEY, CDR2 SVGAGI.

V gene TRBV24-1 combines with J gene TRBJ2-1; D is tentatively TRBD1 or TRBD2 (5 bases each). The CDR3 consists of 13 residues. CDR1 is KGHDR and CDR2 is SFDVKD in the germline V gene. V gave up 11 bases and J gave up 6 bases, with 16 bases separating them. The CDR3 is CASGSRVGNEQFF. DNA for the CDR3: TGTGCCAGCGGGTCCAGGGTGGGCAATGAGCAGTTCTTC.

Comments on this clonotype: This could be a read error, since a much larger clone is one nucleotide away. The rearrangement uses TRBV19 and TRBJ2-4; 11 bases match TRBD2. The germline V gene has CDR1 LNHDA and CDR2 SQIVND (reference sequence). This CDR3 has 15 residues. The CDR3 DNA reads TGTTCCAGTAGGACTAGCGGGCGCCCTCCCAACATTCAGTACTTC. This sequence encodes CSSRTSGRPPNIQYF. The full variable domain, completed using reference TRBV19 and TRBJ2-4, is DGGITQSPKYLFRKEGQNVTLSCEQNLNHDAMYWYRQDPGQGLRLIYYSQIVNDFQKGDIAEGYSVSREKKESFPLTVTSAQKNPTAFYLCSSRTSGRPPNIQYFGAGTRLSVL.

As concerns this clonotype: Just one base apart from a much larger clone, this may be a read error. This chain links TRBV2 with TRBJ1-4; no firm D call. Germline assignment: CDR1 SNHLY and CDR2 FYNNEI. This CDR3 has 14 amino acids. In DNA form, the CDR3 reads TGTGCCAGCAGTGATACAACATATAATGAAGAACTGTTTTTT. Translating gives CASSDTTYNEELFF. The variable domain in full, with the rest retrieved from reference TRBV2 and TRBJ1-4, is EPEVTQTPSHQVTQMGQEVILRCVPISNHLYFYWYRQILGQKVEFLVSFYNNEISEKSEIFDDQFSVERPDGSNFTLKIRSTKLEDSAMYFCASSDTTYNEELFFGSGTQLSVL.

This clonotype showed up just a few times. The CDR3 DNA follows: TGCAGTGCTAGAGTTAGAAATAGCAATCAGCCCCAGCATTTT. Its protein product is CSARVRNSNQPQHF. This chain links TRBV20-1 with TRBJ1-5; no firm D call. V lost 1 base and J 0 bases, leaving 7 bases between the germline ends. The CDR3 is made up of 14 amino acids. Germline CDR1 DFQATT, CDR2 SNEGSKA (reference sequence).

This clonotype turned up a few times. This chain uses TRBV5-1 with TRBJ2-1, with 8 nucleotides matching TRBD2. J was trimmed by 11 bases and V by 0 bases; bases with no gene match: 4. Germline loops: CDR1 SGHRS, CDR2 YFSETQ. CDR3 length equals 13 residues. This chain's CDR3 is CASSLEVAGQQFF. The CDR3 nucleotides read TGCGCCAGCAGCTTGGAGGTAGCGGGGCAGCAGTTCTTC.

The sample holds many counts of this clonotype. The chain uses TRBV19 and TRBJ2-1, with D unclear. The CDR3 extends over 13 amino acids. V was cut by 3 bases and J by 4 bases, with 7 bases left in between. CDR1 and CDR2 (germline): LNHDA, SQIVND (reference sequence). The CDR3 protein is CASSILLYNEQFF. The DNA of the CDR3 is TGTGCCAGTAGTATCTTACTATACAATGAGCAGTTCTTC.

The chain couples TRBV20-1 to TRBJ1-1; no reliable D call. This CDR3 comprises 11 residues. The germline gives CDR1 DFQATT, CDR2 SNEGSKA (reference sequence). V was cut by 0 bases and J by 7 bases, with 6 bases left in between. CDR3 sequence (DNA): TGCAGTGCTAGAGAGGGTGGTGAAGCTTTCTTT. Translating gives CSAREGGEAFF.

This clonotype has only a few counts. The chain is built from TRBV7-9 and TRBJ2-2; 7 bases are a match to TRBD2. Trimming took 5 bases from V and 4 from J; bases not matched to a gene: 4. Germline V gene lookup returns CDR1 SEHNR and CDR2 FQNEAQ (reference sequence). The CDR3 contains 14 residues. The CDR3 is CASSQSGTTGELFF. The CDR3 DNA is TGTGCCAGCAGCCAGAGCGGGACCACCGGGGAGCTGTTTTTT. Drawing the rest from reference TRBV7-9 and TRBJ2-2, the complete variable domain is DTGVSQNPRHKITKRGQNVTFRCDPISEHNRLYWYRQTLGQGPEFLTYFQNEAQLEKSRLLSDRFSAERPKGSFSTLEIQRTEQGDSAMYLCASSQSGTTGELFFGEGSRLTVL.

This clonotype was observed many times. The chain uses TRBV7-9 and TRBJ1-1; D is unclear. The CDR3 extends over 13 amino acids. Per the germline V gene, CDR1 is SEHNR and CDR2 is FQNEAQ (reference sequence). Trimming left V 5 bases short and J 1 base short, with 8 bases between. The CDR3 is CASSRDGNTEAFF. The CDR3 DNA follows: TGTGCCAGCAGCAGAGACGGGAACACTGAAGCTTTCTTT.

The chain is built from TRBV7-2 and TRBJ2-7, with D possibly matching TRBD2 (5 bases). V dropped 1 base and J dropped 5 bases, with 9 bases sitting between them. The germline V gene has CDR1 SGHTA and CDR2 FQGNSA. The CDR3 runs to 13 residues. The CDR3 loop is CASSLVGVNEQYF. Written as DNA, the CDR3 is TGTGCCAGCAGCTTAGTCGGGGTCAACGAGCAGTACTTC.

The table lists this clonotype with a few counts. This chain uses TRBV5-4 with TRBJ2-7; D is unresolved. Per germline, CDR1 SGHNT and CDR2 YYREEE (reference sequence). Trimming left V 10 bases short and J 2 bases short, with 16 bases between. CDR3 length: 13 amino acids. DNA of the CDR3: TGTGCCTGGAGCGTCCATGCAGCCTACGAGCAGTACTTC. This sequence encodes CAWSVHAAYEQYF.

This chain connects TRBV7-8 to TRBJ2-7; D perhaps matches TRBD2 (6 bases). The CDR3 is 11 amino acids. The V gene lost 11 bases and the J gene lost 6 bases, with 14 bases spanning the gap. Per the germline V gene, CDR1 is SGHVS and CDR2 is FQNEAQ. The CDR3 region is CAWGTWGEQYF. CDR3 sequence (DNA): TGTGCCTGGGGGACTTGGGGCGAGCAGTACTTC.

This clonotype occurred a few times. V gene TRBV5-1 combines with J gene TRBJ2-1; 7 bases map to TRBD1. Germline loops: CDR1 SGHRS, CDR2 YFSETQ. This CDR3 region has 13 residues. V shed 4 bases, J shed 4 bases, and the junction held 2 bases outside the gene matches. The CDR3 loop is CASSGTAYNEQFF. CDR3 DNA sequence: TGCGCCAGCAGCGGGACAGCGTACAATGAGCAGTTCTTC.

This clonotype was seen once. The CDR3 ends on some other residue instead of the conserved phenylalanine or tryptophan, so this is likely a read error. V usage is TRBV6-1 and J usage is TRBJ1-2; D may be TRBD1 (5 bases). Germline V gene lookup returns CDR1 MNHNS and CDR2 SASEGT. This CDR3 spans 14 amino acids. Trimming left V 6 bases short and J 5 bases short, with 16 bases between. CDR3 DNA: TGTGCCAGCAGACCAACGGGCGAGGGGTATGGCTACACCTGC. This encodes CASRPTGEGYGYTC.

CDR3 amino acids: CASHKGSPLHF. The CDR3 bases are TGTGCCAGCCACAAGGGTTCACCCCTCCACTTT. This chain joins TRBV7-3 and TRBJ1-6; D is uncertain. Trimming removed 8 bases from V and 9 bases from J, with 8 bases in between. The germline gives CDR1 SGHTA, CDR2 FQGTGA. This CDR3 region has 11 residues.

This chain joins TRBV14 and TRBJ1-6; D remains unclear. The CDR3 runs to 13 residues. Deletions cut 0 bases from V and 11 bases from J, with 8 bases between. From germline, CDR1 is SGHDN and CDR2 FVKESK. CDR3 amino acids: CASSQDRGTPLHF. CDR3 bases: TGTGCCAGCAGCCAAGATCGAGGGACACCCCTCCACTTT.

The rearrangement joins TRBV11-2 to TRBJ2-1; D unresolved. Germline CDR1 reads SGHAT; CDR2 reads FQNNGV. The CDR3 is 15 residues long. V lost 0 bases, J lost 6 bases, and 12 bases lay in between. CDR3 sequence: CASSLESGRGNEQFF. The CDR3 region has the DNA TGTGCCAGCAGCTTAGAGTCCGGGCGCGGCAATGAGCAGTTCTTC. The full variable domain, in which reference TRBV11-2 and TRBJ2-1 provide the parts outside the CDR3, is EAGVAQSPRYKIIEKRQSVAFWCNPISGHATLYWYQQILGQGPKLLIQFQNNGVVDDSQLPKDRFSAERLKGVDSTLKIQPAKLEDSAVYLCASSLESGRGNEQFFGPGTRLTVL.

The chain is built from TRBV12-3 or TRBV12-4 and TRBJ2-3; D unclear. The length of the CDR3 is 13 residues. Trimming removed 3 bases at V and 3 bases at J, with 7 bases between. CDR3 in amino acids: CASSFQHTDTQYF. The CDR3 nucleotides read TGTGCCAGCAGTTTCCAACATACAGATACGCAGTATTTT.